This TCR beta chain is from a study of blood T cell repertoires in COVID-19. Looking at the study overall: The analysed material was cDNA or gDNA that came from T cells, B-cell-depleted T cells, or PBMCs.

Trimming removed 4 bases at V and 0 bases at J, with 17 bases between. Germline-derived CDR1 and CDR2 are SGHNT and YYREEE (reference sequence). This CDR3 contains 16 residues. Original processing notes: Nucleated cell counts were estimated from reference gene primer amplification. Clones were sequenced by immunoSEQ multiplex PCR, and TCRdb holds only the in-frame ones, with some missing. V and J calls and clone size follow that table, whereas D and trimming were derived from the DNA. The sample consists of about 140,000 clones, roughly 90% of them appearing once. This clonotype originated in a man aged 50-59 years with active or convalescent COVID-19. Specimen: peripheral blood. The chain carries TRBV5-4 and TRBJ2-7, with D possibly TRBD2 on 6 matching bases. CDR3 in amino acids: CASSPRGTLSSYEQYF. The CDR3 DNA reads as TGTGCCAGCAGCCCTCGGGGGACCTTGAGCTCCTACGAGCAGTACTTC.